This TCR beta chain derives from a study of blood T cells in healthy people across ages (dated by TCRdb to the mid-2010s). About the investigation overall: Template switching captured roughly one uniquely barcoded TCR beta cDNA molecule per two T cells in model experiments. Using deep sequencing normalized with unique cDNA molecular identifiers, the study measured how TCR beta repertoire diversity changes with age. Four age groups were formed from the donors: young (average approximately 15 years), middle-aged (approximately 40), aged (roughly 59) and long-lived (around 82). To avoid experimental bias, donors of different ages were randomly spread across the sequencing lanes. The study analyzed two additional independent replicas of 1 million unique cDNA reads from the same blood draw for two donors, one aged 18 to 30 and one aged 80 or older.

A word on this clonotype: Its antigen specificity is not known. Per-nucleotide qualities are absent, and no much larger clonotype sits a single base away.

Systemically healthy Caucasian individuals from Russia, approximately 39 in total and aged roughly 6 to 100 years, were included as donors. Each donor gave ten milliliters of peripheral blood, collected into EDTA-treated Vacutainer tubes. PBMCs were isolated by Ficoll-Paque density-gradient centrifugation, with at least 6 million obtained per sample. Total RNA was extracted from PBMCs with Trizol reagent, with at least 5.5 micrograms obtained per sample. Naive CD45RAhigh/CD27high T cell percentages were measured by flow cytometry on a PBMC aliquot from every donor. Reading from cysteine to phenylalanine, the CDR3 counts 15 amino acids. Solely the CDR3 DNA is kept, with 45 bases framed from the first base. The germline V gene provides CDR1 MDHEN and CDR2 SYDVKM. The library relied on 5' RACE. These reads were obtained on an Illumina HiSeq 2500. The second PCR ran for about 6 to 12 cycles and used a J-beta primer mix along with a sample-barcoded 5' primer. A template-switch 5' adaptor carrying 12 random nucleotides introduced a unique molecular identifier onto each TCR beta cDNA molecule. At least 2.5 million CDR3-containing paired-end reads were obtained from each sample. First-strand cDNA synthesis was performed from all RNA using the Mint cDNA synthesis kit, with priming by a TRBC-specific oligonucleotide. Following uracil-DNA glycosylase treatment, a first 18-cycle PCR with universal primers M1SS and BC2_uni_R was performed on all cDNA. Under the source paper's analysis protocol: For normalization, 1 million high-quality reads were randomly selected from each sample, with every read carrying a distinct molecular identifier. Reads with shared molecular identifiers were discarded instead of being binned into consensus sequences. MiTCR, set to a Q25 quality threshold and the strictest error-elimination algorithm, was used for CDR3 identification, clonotype clustering and error correction. A nonparametric unseen species model using Euler transformation provided a lower-bound estimate of total TCR beta diversity. TCRdb ran its own pipeline on the public reads, namely fastp trimming at Q25 and MiXCR clone calling, and kept in-frame beta chains. Here each entry gathers all rows of one CDR3 protein and keeps the most common genes and DNA. The authors' filters were not applied to this entry. Counted in this sample were about 2 million distinct CDR3 sequences; roughly 52% of them appeared once. The ten largest make up less than 2.5% of the sample.

The research as a whole found: The CMV infection status of donors was not known, potentially confounding age-related changes in expanded clonotypes. Estimates of total diversity from one million sequenced T cells were regarded as lower bounds and underestimates. Observed TCR beta diversity per million T cells fell roughly linearly with age, and a significant reduction was already apparent by age about 43. The percentage of naive T cells measured by flow cytometry correlated strongly with observed TCR beta diversity. Since profiling was done on bulk unsorted PBMCs, naive and antigen-experienced compartments could not be conclusively compared. The long-lived group showed more naive CD4+ T cells, fewer expanded clones and increased TCR diversity than the aged group, suggesting age selection.

In this chain, TRBV28 is recombined with TRBJ2-4, and 10 bases in between align with TRBD1. The tail of the sequence fits TRBJ2-7 better, so the J call may be wrong. This sequence was found in a woman in her 40s in good health. Sequenced sample: blood. Here the CDR3 is given as CASSLYGQGENEQYF. The DNA sequence reads TGTGCCAGCAGTTTATACGGACAGGGGGAGAACGAGCAGTACTTC.